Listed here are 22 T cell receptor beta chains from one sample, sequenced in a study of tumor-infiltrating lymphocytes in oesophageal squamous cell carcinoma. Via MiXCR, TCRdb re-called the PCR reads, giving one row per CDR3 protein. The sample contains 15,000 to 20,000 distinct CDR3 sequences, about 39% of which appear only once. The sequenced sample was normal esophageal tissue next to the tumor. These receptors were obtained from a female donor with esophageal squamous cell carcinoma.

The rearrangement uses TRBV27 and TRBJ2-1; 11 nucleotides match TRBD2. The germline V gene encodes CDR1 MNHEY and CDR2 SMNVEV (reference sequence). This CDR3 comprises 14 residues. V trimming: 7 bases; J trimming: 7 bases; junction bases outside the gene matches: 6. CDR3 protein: CASNRLAGYNEQFF. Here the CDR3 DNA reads TGTGCCAGCAACCGACTAGCGGGATATAATGAGCAGTTCTTC.

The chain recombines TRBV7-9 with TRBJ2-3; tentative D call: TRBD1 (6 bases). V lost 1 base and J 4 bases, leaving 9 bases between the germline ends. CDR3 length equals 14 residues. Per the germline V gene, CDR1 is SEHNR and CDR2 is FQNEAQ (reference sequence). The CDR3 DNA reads TGTGCCAGCAGCTTAGAGACAGGTTCAGATACGCAGTATTTT. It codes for CASSLETGSDTQYF.

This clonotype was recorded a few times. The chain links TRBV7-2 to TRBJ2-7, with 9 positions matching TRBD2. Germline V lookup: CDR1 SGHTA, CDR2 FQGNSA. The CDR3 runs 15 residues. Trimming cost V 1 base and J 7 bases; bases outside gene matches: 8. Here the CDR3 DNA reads TGTGCCAGCAGCTTAGGAGGGACTAGCTCTCGGGAGCAGTACTTC. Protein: CASSLGGTSSREQYF.

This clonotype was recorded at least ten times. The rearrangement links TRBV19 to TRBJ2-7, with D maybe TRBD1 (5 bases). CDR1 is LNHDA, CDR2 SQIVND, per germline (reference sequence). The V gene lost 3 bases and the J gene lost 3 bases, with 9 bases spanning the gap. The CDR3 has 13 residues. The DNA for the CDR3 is TGTGCCAGTAGTATGACAGTACGCTACGAGCAGTACTTC. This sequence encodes CASSMTVRYEQYF. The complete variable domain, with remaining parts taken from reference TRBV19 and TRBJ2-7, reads DGGITQSPKYLFRKEGQNVTLSCEQNLNHDAMYWYRQDPGQGLRLIYYSQIVNDFQKGDIAEGYSVSREKKESFPLTVTSAQKNPTAFYLCASSMTVRYEQYFGPGTRLTVT.

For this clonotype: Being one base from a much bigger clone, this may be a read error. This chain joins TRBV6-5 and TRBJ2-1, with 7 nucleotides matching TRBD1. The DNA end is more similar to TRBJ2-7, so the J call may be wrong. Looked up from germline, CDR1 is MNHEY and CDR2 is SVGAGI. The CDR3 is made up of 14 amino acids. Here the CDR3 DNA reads TGTGCCAGCTCGACAGGGAGCTCCTACAATGAGCAGTACTTC. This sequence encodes CASSTGSSYNEQYF.

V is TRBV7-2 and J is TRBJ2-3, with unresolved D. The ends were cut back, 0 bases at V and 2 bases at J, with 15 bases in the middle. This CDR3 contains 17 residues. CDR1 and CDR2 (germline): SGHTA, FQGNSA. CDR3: CASSLASGSTITDTQYF. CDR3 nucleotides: TGTGCCAGCAGCTTAGCGTCCGGCTCCACAATCACAGATACGCAGTATTTT.

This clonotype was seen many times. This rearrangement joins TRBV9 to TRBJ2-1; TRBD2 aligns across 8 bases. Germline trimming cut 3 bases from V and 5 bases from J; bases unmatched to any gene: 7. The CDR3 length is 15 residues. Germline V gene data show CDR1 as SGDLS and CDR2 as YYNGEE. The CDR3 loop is CASSASGSGNNEQFF. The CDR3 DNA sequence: TGTGCCAGCAGCGCGAGCGGGAGTGGGAACAATGAGCAGTTCTTC.

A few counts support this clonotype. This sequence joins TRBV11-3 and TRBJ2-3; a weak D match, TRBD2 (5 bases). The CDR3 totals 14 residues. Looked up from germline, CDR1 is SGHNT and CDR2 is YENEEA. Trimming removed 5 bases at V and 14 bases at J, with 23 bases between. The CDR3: CASSRINLPGELYF. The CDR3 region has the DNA TGTGCCAGCAGCCGTATTAATTTACCCGGGGAGCTGTATTTT.

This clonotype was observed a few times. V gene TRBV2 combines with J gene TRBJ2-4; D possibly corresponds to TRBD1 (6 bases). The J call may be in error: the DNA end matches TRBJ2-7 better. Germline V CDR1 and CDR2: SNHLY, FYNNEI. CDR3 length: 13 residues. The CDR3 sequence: CASNRDISYEQYF. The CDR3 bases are TGTGCCAGCAACCGGGACATCTCCTACGAGCAGTACTTC.

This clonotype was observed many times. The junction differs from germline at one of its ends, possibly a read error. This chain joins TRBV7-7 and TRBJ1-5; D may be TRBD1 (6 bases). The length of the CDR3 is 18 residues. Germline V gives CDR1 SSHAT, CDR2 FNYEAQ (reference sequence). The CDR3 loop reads CASSLGARGVGNNQPQHF. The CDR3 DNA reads TGTGCTAGCAGCTTAGGGGCCAGGGGAGTTGGGAACAATCAGCCCCAGCATTTT.

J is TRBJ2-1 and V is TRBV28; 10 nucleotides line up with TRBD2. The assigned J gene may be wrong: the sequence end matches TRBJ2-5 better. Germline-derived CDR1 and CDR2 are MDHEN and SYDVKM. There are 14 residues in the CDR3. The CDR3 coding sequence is TGTGCCAGCAGCTCGCTAGCGGGAGTGGAGACCCAGTACTTC. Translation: CASSSLAGVETQYF.

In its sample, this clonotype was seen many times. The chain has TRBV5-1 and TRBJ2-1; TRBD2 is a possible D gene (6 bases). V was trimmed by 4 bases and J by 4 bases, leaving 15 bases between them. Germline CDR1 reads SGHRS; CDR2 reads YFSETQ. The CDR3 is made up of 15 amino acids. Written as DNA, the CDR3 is TGCGCCAGCAGCCTCCAGGCGGGGTCGTACAATGAGCAGTTCTTC. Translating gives CASSLQAGSYNEQFF.

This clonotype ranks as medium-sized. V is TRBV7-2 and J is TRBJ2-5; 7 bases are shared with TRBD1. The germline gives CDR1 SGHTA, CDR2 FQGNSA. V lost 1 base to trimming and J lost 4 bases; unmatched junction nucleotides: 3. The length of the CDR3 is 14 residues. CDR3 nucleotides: TGTGCCAGCAGCTTAGGCCCAGGGGGAGAGACCCAGTACTTC. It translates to CASSLGPGGETQYF.

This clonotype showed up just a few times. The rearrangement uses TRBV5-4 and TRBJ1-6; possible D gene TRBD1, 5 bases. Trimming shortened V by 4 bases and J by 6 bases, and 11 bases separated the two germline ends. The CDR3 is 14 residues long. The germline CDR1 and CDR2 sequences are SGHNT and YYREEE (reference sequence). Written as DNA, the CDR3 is TGTGCCAGCAGCGCAGGGACGGTTAATTCACCCCTCCACTTT. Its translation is CASSAGTVNSPLHF.

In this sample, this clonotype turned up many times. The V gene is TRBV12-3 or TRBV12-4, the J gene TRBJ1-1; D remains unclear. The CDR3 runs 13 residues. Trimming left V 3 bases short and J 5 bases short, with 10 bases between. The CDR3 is CASSLGAGTEAFF. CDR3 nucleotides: TGTGCCAGCAGTTTGGGAGCTGGTACTGAAGCTTTCTTT.

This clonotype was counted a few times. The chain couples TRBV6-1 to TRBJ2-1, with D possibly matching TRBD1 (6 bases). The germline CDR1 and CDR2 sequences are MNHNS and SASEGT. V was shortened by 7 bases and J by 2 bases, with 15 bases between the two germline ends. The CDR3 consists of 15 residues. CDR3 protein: CASKVNRATYNEQFF. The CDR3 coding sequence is TGTGCCAGCAAAGTCAACAGGGCTACCTACAATGAGCAGTTCTTC.

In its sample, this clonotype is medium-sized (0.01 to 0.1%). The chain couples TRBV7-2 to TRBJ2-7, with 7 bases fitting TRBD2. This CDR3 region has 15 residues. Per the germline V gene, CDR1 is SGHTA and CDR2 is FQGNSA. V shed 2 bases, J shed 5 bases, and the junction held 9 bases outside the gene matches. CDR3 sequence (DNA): TGTGCCAGCAGCTTATCGATGGGAGGGTACAACGAGCAGTACTTC. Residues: CASSLSMGGYNEQYF.

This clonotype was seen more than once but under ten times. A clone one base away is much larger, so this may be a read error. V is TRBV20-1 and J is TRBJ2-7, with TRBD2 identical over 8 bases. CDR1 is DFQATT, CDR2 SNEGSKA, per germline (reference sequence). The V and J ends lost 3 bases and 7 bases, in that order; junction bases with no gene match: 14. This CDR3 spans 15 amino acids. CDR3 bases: TGCAGTGCTAGGGCGGGGGGCGGGAACTACAATGAGCAGTACTTC. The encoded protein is CSARAGGGNYNEQYF.

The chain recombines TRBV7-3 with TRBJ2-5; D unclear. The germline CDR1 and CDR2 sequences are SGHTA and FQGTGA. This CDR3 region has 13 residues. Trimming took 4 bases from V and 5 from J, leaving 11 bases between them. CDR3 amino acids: CASSSARSETQYF. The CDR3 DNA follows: TGTGCCAGCAGCTCGGCTAGGAGCGAGACCCAGTACTTC.

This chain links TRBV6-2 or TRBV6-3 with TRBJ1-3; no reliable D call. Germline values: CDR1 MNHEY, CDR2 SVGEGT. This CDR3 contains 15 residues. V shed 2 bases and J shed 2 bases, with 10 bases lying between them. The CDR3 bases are TGTGCCAGCAGTTACAGGAGAGGGACTGGAAACACCATATATTTT. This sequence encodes CASSYRRGTGNTIYF.

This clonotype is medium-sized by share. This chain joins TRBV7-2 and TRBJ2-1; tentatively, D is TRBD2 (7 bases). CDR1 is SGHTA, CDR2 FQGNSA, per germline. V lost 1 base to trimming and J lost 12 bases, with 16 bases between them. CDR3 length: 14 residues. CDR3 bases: TGTGCCAGCAGCTTAGAAGGGCGGGGGACATCGCAGTTCTTC. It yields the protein CASSLEGRGTSQFF.

The CDR3, as DNA: TGCGCCAGCAGCTTCATGCGGACAGGGGCAGCAGAAGATACGCAGTATTTT. It is translated as CASSFMRTGAAEDTQYF. This chain joins TRBV5-1 and TRBJ2-3; TRBD1 matches at 9 bases. The CDR3 extends over 17 amino acids. Germline assignment: CDR1 SGHRS and CDR2 YFSETQ. Trimming cost V 2 bases and J 5 bases; bases outside gene matches: 12.